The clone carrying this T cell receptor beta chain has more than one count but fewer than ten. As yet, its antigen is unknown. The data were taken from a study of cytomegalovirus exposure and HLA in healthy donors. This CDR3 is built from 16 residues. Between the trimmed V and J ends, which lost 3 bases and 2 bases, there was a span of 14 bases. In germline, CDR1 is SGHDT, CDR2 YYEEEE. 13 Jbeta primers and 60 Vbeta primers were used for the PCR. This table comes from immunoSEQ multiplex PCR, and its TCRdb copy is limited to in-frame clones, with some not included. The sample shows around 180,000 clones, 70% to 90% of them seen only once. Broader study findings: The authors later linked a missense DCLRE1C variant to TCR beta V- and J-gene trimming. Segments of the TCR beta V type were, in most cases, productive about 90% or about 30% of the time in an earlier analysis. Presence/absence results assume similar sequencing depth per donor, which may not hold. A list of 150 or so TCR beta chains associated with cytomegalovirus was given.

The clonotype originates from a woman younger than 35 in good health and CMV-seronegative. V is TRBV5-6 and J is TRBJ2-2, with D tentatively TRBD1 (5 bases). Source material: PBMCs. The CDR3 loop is CASSYGGRGNTGELFF. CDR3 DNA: TGTGCCAGCAGCTATGGCGGTAGGGGCAACACCGGGGAGCTGTTTTTT.